This TCR beta chain was captured by sequencing in a study of blood T cell repertoires in COVID-19. About the research overall: The United States, Italy and Spain provided the acute and convalescent COVID-19 samples.

Trimming took 3 bases from V and 3 from J, leaving 18 bases between them. CDR1 is SGHTA, CDR2 FQGNSA, per germline. The CDR3 has 17 amino acids. TCRdb's copy holds only in-frame clones and misses some; the assay was immunoSEQ multiplex PCR. The table lists about 79,000 clones, approximately 90% of them singletons. The sample consisted of peripheral blood. This clonotype was sampled from a man in his 70s with active or convalescent COVID-19. This chain connects TRBV7-2 to TRBJ1-5, with D possibly TRBD1 on 5 matching bases. This CDR3 reads CASSFLGGAGNNQPQHF. CDR3 coding DNA: TGTGCCAGCAGCTTTCTCGGTGGGGCAGGGAACAATCAGCCCCAGCATTTT.